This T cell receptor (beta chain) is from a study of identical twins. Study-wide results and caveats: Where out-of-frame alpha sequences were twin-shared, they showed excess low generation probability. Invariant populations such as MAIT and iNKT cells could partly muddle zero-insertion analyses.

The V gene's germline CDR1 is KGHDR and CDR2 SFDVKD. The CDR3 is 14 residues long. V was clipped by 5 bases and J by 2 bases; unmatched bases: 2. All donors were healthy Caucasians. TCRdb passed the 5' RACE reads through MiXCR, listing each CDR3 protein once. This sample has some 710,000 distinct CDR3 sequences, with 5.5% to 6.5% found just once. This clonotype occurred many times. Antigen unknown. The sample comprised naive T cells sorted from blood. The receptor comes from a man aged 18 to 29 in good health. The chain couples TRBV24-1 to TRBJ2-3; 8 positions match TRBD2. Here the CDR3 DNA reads TGTGCCACCAGTGTAGCGGGGAACACAGATACGCAGTATTTT. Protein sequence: CATSVAGNTDTQYF.